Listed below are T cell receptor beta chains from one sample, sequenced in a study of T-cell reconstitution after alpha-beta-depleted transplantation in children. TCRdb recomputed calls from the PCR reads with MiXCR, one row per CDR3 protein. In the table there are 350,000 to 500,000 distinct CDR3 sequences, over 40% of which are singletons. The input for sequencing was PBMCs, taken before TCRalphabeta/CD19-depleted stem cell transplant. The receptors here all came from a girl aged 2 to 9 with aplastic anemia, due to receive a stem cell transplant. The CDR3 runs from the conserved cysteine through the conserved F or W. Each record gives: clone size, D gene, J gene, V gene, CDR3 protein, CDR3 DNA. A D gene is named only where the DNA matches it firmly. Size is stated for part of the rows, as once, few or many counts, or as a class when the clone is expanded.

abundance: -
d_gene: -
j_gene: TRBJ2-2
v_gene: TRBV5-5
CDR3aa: CASSLRAENTGELFF
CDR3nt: TGTGCCAGCAGCCTCAGAGCTGAGAACACCGGGGAGCTGTTTTTT

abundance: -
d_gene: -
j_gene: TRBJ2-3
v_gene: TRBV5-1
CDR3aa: CASSLLRSSGDTQYF
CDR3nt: TGCGCCAGCAGCTTATTGAGGTCCTCCGGAGATACGCAGTATTTT

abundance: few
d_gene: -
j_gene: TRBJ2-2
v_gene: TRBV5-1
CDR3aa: CASSLAEGSGELFF
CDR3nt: TGCGCCAGCAGCTTGGCCGAGGGAAGCGGGGAGCTGTTTTTT

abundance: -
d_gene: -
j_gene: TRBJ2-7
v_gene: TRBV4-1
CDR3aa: CASSQETIGRYEQYF
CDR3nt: TGCGCCAGCAGCCAAGAAACGATAGGGAGATACGAGCAGTACTTC

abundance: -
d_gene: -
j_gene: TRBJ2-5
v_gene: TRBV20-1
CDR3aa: CSAVLGRETQYF
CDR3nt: TGCAGTGCCGTCCTAGGGCGGGAGACCCAGTACTTC

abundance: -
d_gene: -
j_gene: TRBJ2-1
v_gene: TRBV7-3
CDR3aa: CASSKDLDNEQFF
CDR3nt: TGTGCCAGCAGCAAAGACTTGGACAATGAGCAGTTCTTC

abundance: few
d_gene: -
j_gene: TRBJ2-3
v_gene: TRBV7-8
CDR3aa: CASSLVSGGITDTQYF
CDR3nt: TGTGCCAGCAGCTTAGTTTCGGGGGGCATCACAGATACGCAGTATTTT

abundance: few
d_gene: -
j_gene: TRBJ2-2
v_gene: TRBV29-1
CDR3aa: CSGGANTGELFF
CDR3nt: TGCAGCGGGGGCGCGAACACCGGGGAGCTGTTTTTT

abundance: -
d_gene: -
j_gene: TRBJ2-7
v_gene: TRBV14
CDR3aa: CASPQGLWARPYEQYF
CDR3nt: TGTGCCAGCCCCCAGGGCCTTTGGGCACGTCCCTACGAGCAGTACTTC

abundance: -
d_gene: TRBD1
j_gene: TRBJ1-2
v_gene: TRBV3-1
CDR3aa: CASSQGTGGSNYGYTF
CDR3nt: TGTGCCAGCAGCCAAGGGACAGGGGGTTCTAACTATGGCTACACCTTC

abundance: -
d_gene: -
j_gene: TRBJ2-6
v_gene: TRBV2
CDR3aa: CASWAPARGHSGANVLTF
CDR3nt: TGTGCCAGCTGGGCTCCGGCTAGGGGCCACTCTGGGGCCAACGTCCTGACTTTC

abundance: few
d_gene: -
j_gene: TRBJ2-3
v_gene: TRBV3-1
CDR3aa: CASSRAGSSTDTQYF
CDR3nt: TGTGCCAGCAGCCGCGCGGGTTCTAGCACAGATACGCAGTATTTT

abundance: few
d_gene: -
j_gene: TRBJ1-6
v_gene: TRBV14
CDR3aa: CASSQEHRWNIINSPLHF
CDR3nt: TGTGCCAGCAGCCAAGAGCATCGGTGGAACATAATTAATTCACCCCTCCACTTT

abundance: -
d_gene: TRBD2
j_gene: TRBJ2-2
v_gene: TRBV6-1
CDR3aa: CATGLAGVYGELFF
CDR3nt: TGTGCCACCGGACTAGCGGGGGTCTACGGGGAGCTGTTTTTT

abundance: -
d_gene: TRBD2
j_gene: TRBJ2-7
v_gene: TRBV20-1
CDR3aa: CSASSGTAPIAEQYF
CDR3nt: TGCAGTGCTAGTAGCGGGACGGCCCCCATCGCGGAGCAGTACTTC

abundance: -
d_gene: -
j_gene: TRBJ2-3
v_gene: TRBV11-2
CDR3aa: CASSPGPGVDTQYF
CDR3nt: TGTGCCAGCAGCCCGGGGCCTGGGGTAGATACGCAGTATTTT

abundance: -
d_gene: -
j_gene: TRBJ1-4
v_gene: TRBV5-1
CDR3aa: CASSFGQANEKLFF
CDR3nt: TGCGCCAGCAGCTTCGGGCAGGCTAATGAAAAACTGTTTTTT

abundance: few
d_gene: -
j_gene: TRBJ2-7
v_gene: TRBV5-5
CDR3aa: CASSLSPSPYEQYF
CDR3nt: TGTGCCAGCAGCTTGTCGCCGTCTCCCTACGAGCAGTACTTC

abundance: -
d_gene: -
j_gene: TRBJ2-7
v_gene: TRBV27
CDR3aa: CASSLVSSYEQYF
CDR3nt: TGTGCCAGCAGCCTCGTTAGCTCCTACGAGCAGTACTTC

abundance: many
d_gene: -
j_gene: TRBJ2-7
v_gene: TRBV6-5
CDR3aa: CASSYTWTAYEQYF
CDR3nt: TGTGCCAGCAGTTACACTTGGACAGCCTACGAGCAGTACTTC

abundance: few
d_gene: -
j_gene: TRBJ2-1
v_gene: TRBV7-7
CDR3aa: CASSFLGTGNEQFF
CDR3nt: TGTGCTAGCAGCTTTCTAGGGACGGGGAATGAGCAGTTCTTC

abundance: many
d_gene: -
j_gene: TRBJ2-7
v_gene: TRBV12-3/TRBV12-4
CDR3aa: CASTKTPQPYEQYF
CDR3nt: TGTGCCAGCACCAAAACGCCCCAACCCTACGAGCAGTACTTC

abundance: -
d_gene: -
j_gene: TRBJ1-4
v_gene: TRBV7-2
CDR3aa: CASSLWGQPNEKLFF
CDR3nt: TGTGCCAGCAGCTTATGGGGTCAGCCGAATGAAAAACTGTTTTTT

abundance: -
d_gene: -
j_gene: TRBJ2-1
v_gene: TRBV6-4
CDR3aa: CASSAVPSSYNEQFF
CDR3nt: TGTGCCAGCAGTGCAGTACCTAGCTCCTACAATGAGCAGTTCTTC

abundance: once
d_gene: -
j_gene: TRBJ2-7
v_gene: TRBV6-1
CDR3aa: CASSVAVSYEQYF
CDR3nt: TGTGCCAGCAGTGTGGCCGTTTCCTACGAGCAGTACTTC

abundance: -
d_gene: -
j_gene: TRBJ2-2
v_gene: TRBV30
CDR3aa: CGGRGGSGELFF
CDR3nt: TGTGGTGGGCGTGGGGGGTCCGGGGAGCTGTTTTTT

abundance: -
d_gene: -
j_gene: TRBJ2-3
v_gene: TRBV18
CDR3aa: CASSPTNIDTQYF
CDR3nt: TGTGCCAGCTCACCAACGAACATAGATACGCAGTATTTT

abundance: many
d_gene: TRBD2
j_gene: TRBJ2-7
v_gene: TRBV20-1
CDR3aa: CSARILGEGPSEQYF
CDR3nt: TGCAGTGCTAGAATCTTGGGGGAGGGCCCTAGCGAGCAGTACTTC

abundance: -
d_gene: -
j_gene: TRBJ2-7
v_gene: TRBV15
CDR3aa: CATSRDGDDEQYF
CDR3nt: TGTGCCACCAGCAGAGATGGGGACGACGAGCAGTACTTC

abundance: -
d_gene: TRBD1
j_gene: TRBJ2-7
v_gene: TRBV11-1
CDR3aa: CASSYQGDEQYF
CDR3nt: TGTGCCAGCAGCTACCAGGGGGACGAGCAGTACTTC

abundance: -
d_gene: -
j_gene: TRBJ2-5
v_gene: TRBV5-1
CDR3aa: CASSSRLFQETQYF
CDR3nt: TGCGCCAGCAGCTCGCGACTCTTCCAAGAGACCCAGTACTTC

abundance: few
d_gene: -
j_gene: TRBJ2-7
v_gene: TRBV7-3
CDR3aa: CASSLNPLYEQYF
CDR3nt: TGTGCCAGCAGCTTGAATCCCTTGTACGAGCAGTACTTC

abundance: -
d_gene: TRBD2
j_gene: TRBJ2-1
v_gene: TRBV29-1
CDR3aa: CSVGRTSGSSYNEQFF
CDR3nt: TGCAGCGTGGGAAGGACTAGCGGGAGCTCCTACAATGAGCAGTTCTTC

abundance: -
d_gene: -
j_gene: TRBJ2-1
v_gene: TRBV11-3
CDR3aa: CASSSPGGDEQFF
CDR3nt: TGTGCCAGCAGCTCCCCGGGGGGCGATGAGCAGTTCTTC

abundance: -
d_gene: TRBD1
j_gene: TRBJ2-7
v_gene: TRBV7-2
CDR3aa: CASSSYRGQGYEQYF
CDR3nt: TGTGCCAGCAGCTCCTACAGGGGGCAGGGCTACGAGCAGTACTTC

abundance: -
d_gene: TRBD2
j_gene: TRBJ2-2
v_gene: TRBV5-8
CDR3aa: CASRRLAVSTGELFF
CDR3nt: TGTGCCAGCAGGCGACTAGCGGTGAGCACCGGGGAGCTGTTTTTT

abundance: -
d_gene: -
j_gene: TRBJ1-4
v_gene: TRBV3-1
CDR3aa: CASSQGNRVEGEKLFF
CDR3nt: TGTGCCAGCAGCCAGGGAAACAGGGTCGAAGGAGAAAAACTGTTTTTT

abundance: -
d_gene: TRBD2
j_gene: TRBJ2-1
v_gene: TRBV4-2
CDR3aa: CASSQDRRREMSSYNEQFF
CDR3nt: TGTGCCAGCAGCCAAGATAGGAGGCGGGAGATGAGCTCCTACAATGAGCAGTTCTTC

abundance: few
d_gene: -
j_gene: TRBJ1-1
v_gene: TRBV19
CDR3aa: CASSISLNWATEAFF
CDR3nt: TGTGCCAGTAGTATAAGCCTCAATTGGGCCACTGAAGCTTTCTTT

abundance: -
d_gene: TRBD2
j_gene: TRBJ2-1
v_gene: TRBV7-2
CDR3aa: CASSSRGGSSGREQFF
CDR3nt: TGTGCCAGCAGCTCGCGGGGGGGATCATCGGGACGTGAGCAGTTCTTC

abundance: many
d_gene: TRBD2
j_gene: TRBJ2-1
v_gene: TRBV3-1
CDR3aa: CASSYFGDTSGSYNEQFF
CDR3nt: TGTGCCAGCAGCTATTTCGGGGATACTAGCGGGAGTTACAATGAGCAGTTCTTC

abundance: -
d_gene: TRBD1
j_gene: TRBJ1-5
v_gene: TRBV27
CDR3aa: CASSSRGHQPQHF
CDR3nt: TGTGCCAGCAGTTCTAGGGGGCACCAGCCCCAGCATTTT

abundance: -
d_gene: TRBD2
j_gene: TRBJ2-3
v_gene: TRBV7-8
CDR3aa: CASSLDSAGGSTDTQYF
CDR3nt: TGTGCCAGCAGCTTAGATTCAGCGGGAGGAAGCACAGATACGCAGTATTTT

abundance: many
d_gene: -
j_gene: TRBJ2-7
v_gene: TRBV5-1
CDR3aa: CASRQQGRGTYEQYF
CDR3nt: TGCGCCAGCAGGCAACAGGGAAGGGGAACCTACGAGCAGTACTTC

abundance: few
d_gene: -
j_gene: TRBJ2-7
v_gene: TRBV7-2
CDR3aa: CASSLTAGRLYEQYF
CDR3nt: TGTGCCAGCAGCTTAACCGCGGGGAGACTCTACGAGCAGTACTTC

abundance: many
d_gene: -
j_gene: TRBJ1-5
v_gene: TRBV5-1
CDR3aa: CASSLGPDQPQHF
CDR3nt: TGTGCCAGCAGCTTAGGGCCGGATCAGCCCCAGCATTTT

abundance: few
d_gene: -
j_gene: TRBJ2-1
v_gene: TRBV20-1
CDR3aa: CSARPGRSSGQFF
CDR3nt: TGCAGTGCTAGACCGGGACGCAGCAGTGGGCAGTTCTTC